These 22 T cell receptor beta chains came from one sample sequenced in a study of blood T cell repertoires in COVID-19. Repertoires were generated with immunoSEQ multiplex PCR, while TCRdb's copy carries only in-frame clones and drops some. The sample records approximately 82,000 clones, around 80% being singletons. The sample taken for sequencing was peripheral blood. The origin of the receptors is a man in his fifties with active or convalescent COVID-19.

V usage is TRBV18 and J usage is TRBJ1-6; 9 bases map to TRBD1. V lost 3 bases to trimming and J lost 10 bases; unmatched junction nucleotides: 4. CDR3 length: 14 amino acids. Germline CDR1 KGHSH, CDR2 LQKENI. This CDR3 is CASSPRTGVSPLHF. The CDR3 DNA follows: TGTGCCAGCTCACCCCGGACAGGGGTCTCACCCCTCCACTTT.

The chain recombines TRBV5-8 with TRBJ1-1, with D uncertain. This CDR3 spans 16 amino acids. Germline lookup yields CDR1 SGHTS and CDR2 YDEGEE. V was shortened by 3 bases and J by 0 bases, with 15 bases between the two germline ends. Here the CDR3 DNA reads TGTGCCAGCAGCTCCCTGGCTTCCGGGATGAACACTGAAGCTTTCTTT. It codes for CASSSLASGMNTEAFF.

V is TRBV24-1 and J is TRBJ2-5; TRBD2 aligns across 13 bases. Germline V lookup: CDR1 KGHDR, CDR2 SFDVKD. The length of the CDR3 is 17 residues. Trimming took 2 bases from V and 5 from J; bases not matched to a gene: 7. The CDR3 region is CATSDSLAGGLRETQYF. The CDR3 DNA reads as TGTGCCACCAGTGATTCACTAGCGGGGGGGCTGAGGGAGACCCAGTACTTC.

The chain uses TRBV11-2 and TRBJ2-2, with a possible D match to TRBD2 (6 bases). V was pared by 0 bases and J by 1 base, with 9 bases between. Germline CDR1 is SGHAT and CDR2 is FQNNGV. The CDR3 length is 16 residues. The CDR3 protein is CASSLETAGNTGELFF. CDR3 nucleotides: TGTGCCAGCAGCTTAGAAACAGCGGGGAACACCGGGGAGCTGTTTTTT.

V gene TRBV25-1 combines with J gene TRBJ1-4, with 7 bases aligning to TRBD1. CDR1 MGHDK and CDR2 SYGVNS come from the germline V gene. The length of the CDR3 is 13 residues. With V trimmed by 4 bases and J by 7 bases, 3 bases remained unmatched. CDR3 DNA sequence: TGTGCCAGCAGTGTTACAGGGGTTGAAAAACTGTTTTTT. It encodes CASSVTGVEKLFF.

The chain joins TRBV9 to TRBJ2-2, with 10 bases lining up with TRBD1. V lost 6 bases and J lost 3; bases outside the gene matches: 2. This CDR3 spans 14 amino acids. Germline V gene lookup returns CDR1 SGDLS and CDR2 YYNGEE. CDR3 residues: CASKGQGDTGELFF. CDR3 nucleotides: TGTGCCAGCAAAGGACAGGGGGACACCGGGGAGCTGTTTTTT. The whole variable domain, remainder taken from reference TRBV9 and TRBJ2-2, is DSGVTQTPKHLITATGQRVTLRCSPRSGDLSVYWYQQSLDQGLQFLIQYYNGEERAKGNILERFSAQQFPDLHSELNLSSLELGDSALYFCASKGQGDTGELFFGEGSRLTVL.

The CDR3 loop reads CASSQSGGAISETQYF. The DNA of the CDR3 is TGTGCCAGCAGCCAAAGCGGGGGGGCAATATCGGAGACCCAGTACTTC. J is TRBJ2-5 and V is TRBV14; 10 positions agree with TRBD2. CDR1 is SGHDN, CDR2 FVKESK, per germline. With 2 bases clipped from V and 5 bases from J, the junction kept 8 bases outside the gene matches. The CDR3 runs 16 residues.

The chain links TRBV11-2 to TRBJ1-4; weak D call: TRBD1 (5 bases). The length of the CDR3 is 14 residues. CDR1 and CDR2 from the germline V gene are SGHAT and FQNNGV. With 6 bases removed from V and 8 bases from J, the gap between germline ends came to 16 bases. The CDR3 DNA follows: TGTGCCAGCAGTCCCAGGGTGACCTCAGAAAAACTGTTTTTT. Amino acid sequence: CASSPRVTSEKLFF.

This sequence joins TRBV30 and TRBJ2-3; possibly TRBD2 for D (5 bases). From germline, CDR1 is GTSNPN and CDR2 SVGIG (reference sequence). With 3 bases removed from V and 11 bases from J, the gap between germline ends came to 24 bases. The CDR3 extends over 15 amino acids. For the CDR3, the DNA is TGTGCCTGGAGGTCTGACATGGGTACGGTAGGGAGGCAGTATTTT. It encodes CAWRSDMGTVGRQYF.

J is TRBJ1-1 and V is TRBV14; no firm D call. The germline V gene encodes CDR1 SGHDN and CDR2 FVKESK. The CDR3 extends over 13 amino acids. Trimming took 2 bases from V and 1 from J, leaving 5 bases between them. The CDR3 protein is CASSQLGNTEAFF. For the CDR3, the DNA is TGTGCCAGCAGCCAACTAGGGAACACTGAAGCTTTCTTT.

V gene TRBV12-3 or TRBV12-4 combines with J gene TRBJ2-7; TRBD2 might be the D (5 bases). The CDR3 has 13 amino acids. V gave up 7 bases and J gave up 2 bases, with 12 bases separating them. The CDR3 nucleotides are TGTGCCAGCACCCGAGGGTTCGCCTACGAGCAGTACTTC. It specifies CASTRGFAYEQYF.

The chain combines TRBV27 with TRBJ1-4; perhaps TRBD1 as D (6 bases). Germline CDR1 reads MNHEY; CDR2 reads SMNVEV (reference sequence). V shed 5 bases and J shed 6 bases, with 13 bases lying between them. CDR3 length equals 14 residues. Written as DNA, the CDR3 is TGTGCCAGCAGTAAGTGGGGGCGGGATGAAAAACTGTTTTTT. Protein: CASSKWGRDEKLFF.

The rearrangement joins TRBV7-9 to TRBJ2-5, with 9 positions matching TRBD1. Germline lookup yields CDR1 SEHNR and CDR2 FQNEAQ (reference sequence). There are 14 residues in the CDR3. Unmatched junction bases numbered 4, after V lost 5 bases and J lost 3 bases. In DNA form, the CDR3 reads TGTGCCAGCAGCCCGACAGGGGGTAAAGAGACCCAGTACTTC. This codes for CASSPTGGKETQYF.

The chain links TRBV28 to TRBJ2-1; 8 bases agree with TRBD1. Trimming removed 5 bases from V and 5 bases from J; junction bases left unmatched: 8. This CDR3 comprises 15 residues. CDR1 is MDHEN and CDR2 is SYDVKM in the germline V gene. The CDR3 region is CASSDLGQAHNEQFF. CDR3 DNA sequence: TGTGCCAGCAGTGACTTGGGACAGGCCCACAATGAGCAGTTCTTC. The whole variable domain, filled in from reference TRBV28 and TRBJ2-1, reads DVKVTQSSRYLVKRTGEKVFLECVQDMDHENMFWYRQDPGLGLRLIYFSYDVKMKEKGDIPEGYSVSREKKERFSLILESASTNQTSMYLCASSDLGQAHNEQFFGPGTRLTVL.

CDR3 DNA: TGTGCCAGCAGTTTATTAAAACCCCGGGCCGGACTAGCGGGGGGGGGAAAAGAGACCCAGTACTTC. This translates into CASSLLKPRAGLAGGGKETQYF. The chain employs TRBV27 and TRBJ2-5, with 15 bases lining up with TRBD2. J gave up 3 bases and V 1 base, and 18 bases lay outside the gene matches. The CDR3 runs 22 residues. Germline CDR1 is MNHEY and CDR2 is SMNVEV (reference sequence).

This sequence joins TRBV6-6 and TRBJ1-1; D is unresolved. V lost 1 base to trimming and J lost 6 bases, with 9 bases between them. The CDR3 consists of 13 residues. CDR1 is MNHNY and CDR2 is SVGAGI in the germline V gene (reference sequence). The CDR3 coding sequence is TGTGCCAGCAGTTACTACGTGTCAGCTGAAGCTTTCTTT. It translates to CASSYYVSAEAFF.

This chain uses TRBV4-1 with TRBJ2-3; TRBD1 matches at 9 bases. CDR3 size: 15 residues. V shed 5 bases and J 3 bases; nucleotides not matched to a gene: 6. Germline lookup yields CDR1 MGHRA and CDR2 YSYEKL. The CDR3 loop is CASSNRDRATDTQYF. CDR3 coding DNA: TGCGCCAGCAGCAACCGGGACAGGGCGACAGATACGCAGTATTTT.

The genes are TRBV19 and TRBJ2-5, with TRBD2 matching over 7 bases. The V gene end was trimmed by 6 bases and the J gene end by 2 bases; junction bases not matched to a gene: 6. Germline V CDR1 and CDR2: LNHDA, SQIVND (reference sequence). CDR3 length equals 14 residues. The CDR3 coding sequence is TGTGCCAGTAGAAAAGCGGGGTCTCAAGAGACCCAGTACTTC. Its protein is CASRKAGSQETQYF. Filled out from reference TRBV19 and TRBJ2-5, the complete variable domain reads DGGITQSPKYLFRKEGQNVTLSCEQNLNHDAMYWYRQDPGQGLRLIYYSQIVNDFQKGDIAEGYSVSREKKESFPLTVTSAQKNPTAFYLCASRKAGSQETQYFGPGTRLLVL.

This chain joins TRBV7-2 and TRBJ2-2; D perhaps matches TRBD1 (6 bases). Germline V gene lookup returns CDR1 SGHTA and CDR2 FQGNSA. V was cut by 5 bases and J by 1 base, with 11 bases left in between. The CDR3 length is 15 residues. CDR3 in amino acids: CASSTTGRNTGELFF. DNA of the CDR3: TGTGCCAGCAGCACAACAGGGAGGAACACCGGGGAGCTGTTTTTT.

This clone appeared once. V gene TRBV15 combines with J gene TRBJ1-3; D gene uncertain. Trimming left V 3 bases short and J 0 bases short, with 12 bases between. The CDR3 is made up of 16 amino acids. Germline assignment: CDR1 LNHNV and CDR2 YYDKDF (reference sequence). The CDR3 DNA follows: TGTGCCACCAGCAGTGTTAGAGTATTCTCTGGAAACACCATATATTTT. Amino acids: CATSSVRVFSGNTIYF.

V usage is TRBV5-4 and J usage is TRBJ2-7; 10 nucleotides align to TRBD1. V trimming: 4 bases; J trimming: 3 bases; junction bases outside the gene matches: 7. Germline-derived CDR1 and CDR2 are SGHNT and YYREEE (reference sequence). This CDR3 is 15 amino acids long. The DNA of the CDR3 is TGTGCCAGCAGCCCTGGGACAGGGGTTGTCTACGAGCAGTACTTC. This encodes CASSPGTGVVYEQYF.

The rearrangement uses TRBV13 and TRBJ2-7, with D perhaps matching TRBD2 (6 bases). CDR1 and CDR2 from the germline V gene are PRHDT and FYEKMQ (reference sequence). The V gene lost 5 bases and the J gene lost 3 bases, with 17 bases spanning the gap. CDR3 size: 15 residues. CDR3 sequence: CASSLDIRDFYEQYF. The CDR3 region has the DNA TGTGCCAGCAGCCTGGACATCCGGGACTTCTACGAGCAGTACTTC. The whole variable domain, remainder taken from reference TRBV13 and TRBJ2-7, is AAGVIQSPRHLIKEKRETATLKCYPIPRHDTVYWYQQGPGQDPQFLISFYEKMQSDKGSIPDRFSAQQFSDYHSELNMSSLELGDSALYFCASSLDIRDFYEQYFGPGTRLTVT.